This T cell receptor (beta chain) was recorded in a study of blood T cell repertoires in COVID-19. Study overall: Specimens from acute and convalescent COVID-19 originated in the United States, Italy and Spain.

Sequencing used immunoSEQ multiplex PCR; TCRdb keeps in-frame clones, though not all of them. The table records roughly 28,000 clones, roughly 82% of them present only once. This CDR3 contains 19 residues. The V and J ends lost 3 bases and 1 base, in that order; junction bases with no gene match: 13. Germline V gene lookup returns CDR1 MDHEN and CDR2 SYDVKM. This clone was counted once. The sequenced sample consisted of peripheral blood. This TCR derives from an elderly man with active or convalescent COVID-19. The V and J genes are TRBV28 and TRBJ2-7, with TRBD2 matching 12 bases. The CDR3: CASSFASWRLAGASYEQYF. The CDR3 DNA sequence: TGTGCCAGCAGTTTCGCATCCTGGAGACTAGCGGGAGCGTCCTACGAGCAGTACTTC.